This T cell receptor (beta chain) was identified in a study of shared clonotypes between healthy human individuals. From germline, CDR1 is MNHEY and CDR2 SVGAGI. This CDR3 is built from 12 residues. Germline trimming cut 7 bases from V and 8 bases from J; bases unmatched to any gene: 7. Sequencing was performed with immunoSEQ multiplex PCR; in TCRdb, only in-frame clones are kept and a portion is missing. Of over a million clones listed, approximately 68% are singletons. This rearrangement joins TRBV6-5 to TRBJ1-2, with 7 positions matching TRBD1. The receptor's source is a man aged 18-30 years in good health. Sequenced: memory CD4+ T cells sorted from blood. This sample's subset: CD45RA-negative fraction. CDR3: CASKQQGIGYTF. The CDR3 nucleotides read TGTGCCAGCAAGCAACAGGGGATAGGCTACACCTTC.